A single sample is the source of the 24 T cell receptor beta chains below, sequenced in a study of blood T cell repertoires in COVID-19. Using immunoSEQ multiplex PCR, the repertoire was profiled, and TCRdb retains in-frame clones only, with some absent. This table has about 140,000 clones, over 75% appearing once. Sequenced: PBMCs or T cells enriched from blood (not recorded which). Source of these receptors: a woman in her fifties or sixties who had recovered from COVID-19.

The genes are TRBV5-6 and TRBJ2-7; TRBD1 aligns across 10 bases. CDR3 size: 13 residues. Germline assignment: CDR1 SGHDT and CDR2 YYEEEE. Trimming removed 6 bases from V and 5 bases from J; junction bases left unmatched: 5. This CDR3 is CASKRDRGDEQYF. The CDR3, as DNA: TGTGCCAGCAAGAGGGACAGGGGCGACGAGCAGTACTTC.

J is TRBJ2-1 and V is TRBV3-1 (or the pseudogene TRBV3-2), with TRBD2 as a possible D gene (6 bases). CDR1 and CDR2 from the germline V gene are LGHDT and YNNKEL (reference sequence). This CDR3 comprises 15 residues. V was clipped by 0 bases and J by 3 bases, with 9 bases between them. CDR3 loop: CASSQDGGVYNEQFF. In DNA, the CDR3 is TGTGCCAGCAGCCAAGATGGCGGGGTCTACAATGAGCAGTTCTTC.

The rearrangement joins TRBV15 to TRBJ1-4; D ambiguous. Germline V CDR1 and CDR2: LNHNV, YYDKDF (reference sequence). The CDR3 spans 14 residues. With 3 bases removed from V and 5 bases from J, the gap between germline ends came to 10 bases. The CDR3 sequence: CATSSQATNEKLFF. CDR3 DNA sequence: TGTGCCACCAGCAGCCAAGCTACCAATGAAAAACTGTTTTTT.

The rearrangement joins TRBV6-5 to TRBJ1-2, with D perhaps TRBD1 (5 bases). Germline V gene lookup returns CDR1 MNHEY and CDR2 SVGAGI. Deletions cut 6 bases from V and 5 bases from J, with 13 bases between. The CDR3 length is 13 residues. CDR3 nucleotides: TGTGCCAGCAGCTCTGACAGAGAATATGGCTACACCTTC. Amino acids: CASSSDREYGYTF.

This clone was seen a handful of times. The chain combines TRBV7-2 with TRBJ2-7; TRBD2 agrees at 8 bases. Trimming at V came to 1 base and at J to 0 bases, leaving 5 bases not matched to a gene. CDR1 SGHTA and CDR2 FQGNSA come from the germline V gene. This CDR3 is 16 amino acids long. Here the CDR3 DNA reads TGTGCCAGCAGCTTAGAGGGCACTAGCGGCTCCTACGAGCAGTACTTC. Translating gives CASSLEGTSGSYEQYF.

V and J are TRBV4-2 and TRBJ2-5; the D gene is possibly TRBD2 (5 bases). The CDR3 contains 16 residues. The germline gives CDR1 LGHNA, CDR2 YNFKEQ. V lost 0 bases to trimming and J lost 0 bases, with 11 bases between them. The CDR3 is CASSQEPERNQETQYF. CDR3 DNA: TGTGCCAGCAGCCAAGAACCCGAGCGGAACCAAGAGACCCAGTACTTC.

This clone is labeled as medium-sized (0.01 to 0.1%). The chain recombines TRBV7-9 with TRBJ2-1, with 10 bases that match TRBD2. With 2 bases clipped from V and 4 bases from J, the junction kept 14 bases outside the gene matches. The CDR3 sequence is 19 residues long. The germline V gene encodes CDR1 SEHNR and CDR2 FQNEAQ (reference sequence). The CDR3 reads CASSLTPSGSSLRYNEQFF. The CDR3 DNA follows: TGTGCCAGCAGCTTAACGCCTAGCGGGAGCAGTTTGAGATACAATGAGCAGTTCTTC.

The chain has TRBV21-1 and TRBJ1-2. TRBV21-1 is a listed pseudogene. CDR3 length: 11 amino acids. The CDR3 bases are TGTGCCCCCAGGCCAGCGGCTGGCTACACCTTC. It translates to CAPRPAAGYTF.

This clone was seen at least ten times. The chain combines TRBV5-1 with TRBJ2-1; D gene uncertain. CDR3 length equals 12 residues. V dropped 2 bases and J dropped 4 bases, with 4 bases sitting between them. Per germline, CDR1 SGHRS and CDR2 YFSETQ. The CDR3 here is CASSFGYNEQFF. The CDR3 DNA sequence: TGCGCCAGCAGCTTCGGGTACAATGAGCAGTTCTTC.

CDR3 DNA sequence: TGCAGCGTACCCGGACAGGGACTCATGAACACTGAAGCTTTCTTT. Its translation: CSVPGQGLMNTEAFF. V is TRBV29-1 and J is TRBJ1-1, with 8 bases that match TRBD1. The germline CDR1 and CDR2 sequences are SQVTM and ANQGSEA. CDR3 length: 15 amino acids. Trimming cost V 6 bases and J 0 bases; bases outside gene matches: 9.

The chain has TRBV3-1 (or the pseudogene TRBV3-2) and TRBJ1-2; D perhaps matches TRBD1 (5 bases). The CDR3 contains 14 residues. Germline V gene sequence: CDR1 LGHDT, CDR2 YNNKEL (reference sequence). V lost 4 bases and J 2 bases, leaving 11 bases between the germline ends. CDR3 coding DNA: TGTGCCAGCAGCCCTTCGGGGGAAAACTATGGCTACACCTTC. It specifies CASSPSGENYGYTF.

The chain has TRBV5-5 and TRBJ2-6; 10 bases match TRBD2. The germline gives CDR1 SGHKS, CDR2 YYEKEE (reference sequence). Trimming removed 2 bases from V and 1 base from J; junction bases left unmatched: 12. CDR3 size: 20 residues. In DNA form, the CDR3 reads TGTGCCAGCAGCTTTGGTTCCATCCTTAGCGGGGGGTCTGGGGCCAACGTCCTGACTTTC. It encodes CASSFGSILSGGSGANVLTF.

The rearrangement links TRBV12-3 or TRBV12-4 to TRBJ1-2; no definite D call. The CDR3 length is 13 residues. Trimming cost V 6 bases and J 2 bases, with 10 bases left between them. This CDR3 is CASSSGRNYGYTF. In nucleotides, the CDR3 is TGTGCCAGCAGCTCGGGGAGGAACTATGGCTACACCTTC.

The chain uses TRBV6-5 and TRBJ2-5, with 7 bases fitting TRBD2. The V segment lost 5 bases and the J segment 2 bases; nucleotides outside the gene matches: 8. Looked up from germline, CDR1 is MNHEY and CDR2 is SVGAGI. There are 15 residues in the CDR3. The CDR3 DNA reads as TGTGCCAGCAGTCCGGGGGGAGGGGCACAAGAGACCCAGTACTTC. Protein product: CASSPGGGAQETQYF.

V and J are TRBV2 and TRBJ2-1; a weak D match, TRBD1 (6 bases). Per the germline V gene, CDR1 is SNHLY and CDR2 is FYNNEI. The CDR3 is 16 amino acids. V dropped 5 bases and J dropped 6 bases, with 20 bases sitting between them. The CDR3 region is CASSSSRGRGRNEQFF. Here the CDR3 DNA reads TGTGCCAGCAGTAGTTCAAGGGGCAGGGGACGCAATGAGCAGTTCTTC.

The chain couples TRBV7-9 to TRBJ1-1, with D maybe TRBD1 (6 bases). The V end lost 5 bases, the J end lost 4 bases, and 14 bases lay between the germline ends. CDR1 is SEHNR and CDR2 is FQNEAQ in the germline V gene (reference sequence). The CDR3 extends over 14 amino acids. For the CDR3, the DNA is TGTGCCAGCAGCGTACAGGAAGGGGGCACTGAAGCTTTCTTT. This encodes CASSVQEGGTEAFF.

The CDR3: CASRRQGIPDTQYF. The CDR3 DNA reads as TGTGCCAGCAGGCGACAGGGAATCCCAGATACGCAGTATTTT. V is TRBV5-6 and J is TRBJ2-3, with TRBD1 matching over 7 bases. In germline, CDR1 is SGHDT, CDR2 YYEEEE. The CDR3 consists of 14 residues. The V and J ends lost 5 bases and 4 bases, in that order; junction bases with no gene match: 7.

This clone appeared once. The chain links TRBV14 to TRBJ2-7, with 10 nucleotides matching TRBD2. J gave up 3 bases and V 4 bases, and 3 bases lay outside the gene matches. The germline V gene has CDR1 SGHDN and CDR2 FVKESK. This CDR3 contains 14 residues. The CDR3: CASSLAGGNYEQYF. DNA of the CDR3: TGTGCCAGCAGCCTAGCGGGAGGAAACTACGAGCAGTACTTC.

This chain links TRBV2 with TRBJ1-6; 8 nucleotides line up with TRBD1. This CDR3 region has 14 residues. The trim removed 1 base at V and 10 bases at J, leaving 3 bases unmatched. Looked up from germline, CDR1 is SNHLY and CDR2 is FYNNEI. The CDR3 DNA follows: TGTGCCAGCAGTGAAGTGGCAGGGGGCTCACCCCTCCACTTT. It translates to CASSEVAGGSPLHF.

The count of this clone is one. The gene calls are TRBV7-9 and TRBJ2-7; 8 bases are shared with TRBD1. CDR1 and CDR2 from the germline V gene are SEHNR and FQNEAQ (reference sequence). V was pared by 5 bases and J by 5 bases, with 2 bases of the junction left unmatched. The CDR3 covers 12 residues. CDR3 sequence reads: CASSPDRDEQYF. The CDR3 DNA is TGTGCCAGCAGCCCGGACAGGGACGAGCAGTACTTC.

The gene calls are TRBV7-2 and TRBJ1-3; possibly TRBD1 for D (5 bases). The V gene lost 8 bases and the J gene lost 0 bases, with 8 bases spanning the gap. The germline gives CDR1 SGHTA, CDR2 FQGNSA. The CDR3 extends over 13 amino acids. CDR3 region: CASGASSGNTIYF. In DNA, the CDR3 is TGTGCCAGCGGGGCAAGCTCTGGAAACACCATATATTTT.

This clone has only one observation. V usage is TRBV7-2 and J usage is TRBJ2-5, with 7 bases identical to TRBD2. V trimming: 2 bases; J trimming: 4 bases; junction bases outside the gene matches: 4. Germline lookup yields CDR1 SGHTA and CDR2 FQGNSA. The CDR3 contains 14 residues. The CDR3 coding sequence is TGTGCCAGCAGCTTACTAGCGGTCGGAGAGACCCAGTACTTC. It specifies CASSLLAVGETQYF.

The gene calls are TRBV5-1 and TRBJ1-5, with TRBD1 matching 7 bases. The CDR3 runs to 15 residues. Germline trimming cut 0 bases from V and 6 bases from J; bases unmatched to any gene: 6. Germline V CDR1 and CDR2: SGHRS, YFSETQ. CDR3 loop: CASSLVTGKGQPQHF. For the CDR3, the DNA is TGCGCCAGCAGCTTGGTGACAGGGAAAGGTCAGCCCCAGCATTTT.

This chain links TRBV28 with TRBJ2-3; 7 nucleotides line up with TRBD1. The germline V gene encodes CDR1 MDHEN and CDR2 SYDVKM. The trim removed 6 bases at V and 4 bases at J, leaving 4 bases unmatched. CDR3 length: 13 amino acids. The CDR3 spells CASRPDRADTQYF. CDR3 in DNA: TGTGCCAGCAGACCCGACAGGGCAGATACGCAGTATTTT.